These 25 T cell receptor beta chains share one sample of origin, sequenced in a study of vaccination effects on CD4 cells after COVID-19. Clones were sequenced by immunoSEQ multiplex PCR, and TCRdb holds only the in-frame ones, with some missing. The repertoire holds about 47,000 clones, with just over 70% as singletons. Their cognate antigens are unknown. Following culture for roughly 10 days, CD4+ T cells were isolated. Participants completed two doses of the BNT162b2 or mRNA-1273 vaccine. Sequencing was performed on CD4+ T cells from PBMCs cultured without peptide, taken after COVID-19 vaccination. These receptors all stem from a human donor who received a COVID-19 vaccine.

V and J are TRBV5-1 and TRBJ1-4; D unclear. This CDR3 comprises 15 residues. V was shortened by 4 bases and J by 8 bases, with 18 bases between the two germline ends. The V gene's germline CDR1 is SGHRS and CDR2 YFSETQ. The CDR3 protein is CASSEVTGSEEKLFF. For the CDR3, the DNA is TGCGCCAGCAGCGAGGTTACGGGGAGCGAGGAAAAACTGTTTTTT.

This clone was recorded only once. J is TRBJ2-3 and V is TRBV4-2; 10 nucleotides align to TRBD2. The germline CDR1 and CDR2 sequences are LGHNA and YNFKEQ. With 0 bases clipped from V and 2 bases from J, the junction kept 8 bases outside the gene matches. CDR3 length: 18 residues. The CDR3 spells CASSQEGFSGRNTDTQYF. The CDR3 DNA follows: TGTGCCAGCAGCCAAGAAGGGTTTAGCGGGAGGAACACAGATACGCAGTATTTT.

J is TRBJ2-5 and V is TRBV15; 8 bases agree with TRBD1. This CDR3 comprises 13 residues. V lost 3 bases to trimming and J lost 5 bases; unmatched junction nucleotides: 2. CDR1 and CDR2 (germline): LNHNV, YYDKDF (reference sequence). The CDR3: CATSSGQGETQYF. The CDR3, as DNA: TGTGCCACCAGCAGCGGACAGGGCGAGACCCAGTACTTC.

CDR3 in DNA: TGTGCCATCAGACCGTCGGGACAGTATGAAGCTTTCTTT. Translated: CAIRPSGQYEAFF. The gene calls are TRBV10-3 and TRBJ1-1; TRBD1 matches at 7 bases. V shed 6 bases, J shed 7 bases, and the junction held 8 bases outside the gene matches. The CDR3 spans 13 residues. In germline, CDR1 is ENHRY, CDR2 SYGVKD.

This clone was seen once. The chain is built from TRBV11-2 and TRBJ1-2; D unresolved. Germline values: CDR1 SGHAT, CDR2 FQNNGV. CDR3 size: 17 residues. With 0 bases removed from V and 3 bases from J, the gap between germline ends came to 17 bases. This CDR3 reads CASSLDRGSFSDYGYTF. In DNA form, the CDR3 reads TGTGCCAGCAGCTTAGATCGCGGCAGCTTTAGTGACTATGGCTACACCTTC.

This chain's CDR3 is CASSSGVLAEEQYF. The CDR3 DNA is TGTGCCTCCAGCAGTGGGGTACTAGCGGAGGAGCAGTACTTC. This chain uses TRBV9 with TRBJ2-7; 8 nucleotides line up with TRBD2. The V segment lost 10 bases and the J segment 7 bases; nucleotides outside the gene matches: 16. Germline CDR1 and CDR2: SGDLS and YYNGEE. CDR3 size: 14 residues.

The V gene is TRBV18, the J gene TRBJ2-3; the D call may be TRBD1 or TRBD2 (5 bases each). The CDR3 runs 14 residues. The V end lost 5 bases, the J end lost 1 base, and 10 bases lay between the germline ends. Germline-derived CDR1 and CDR2 are KGHSH and LQKENI. DNA of the CDR3: TGTGCCAGCTCATCGGGACCAGGCACAGATACGCAGTATTTT. Encoded protein: CASSSGPGTDTQYF.

The rearrangement links TRBV6-6 to TRBJ1-2; TRBD1 aligns across 8 bases. J gave up 3 bases and V 10 bases, and 4 bases lay outside the gene matches. This CDR3 contains 12 residues. The germline gives CDR1 MNHNY, CDR2 SVGAGI (reference sequence). The CDR3 spells CATGQGDYGYTF. For the CDR3, the DNA is TGTGCCACCGGACAGGGCGACTATGGCTACACCTTC.

V gene TRBV6-7 combines with J gene TRBJ2-3; D unresolved. TRBV6-7 is an ORF; its function is uncertain. The CDR3 spans 13 residues. V was cut by 8 bases and J by 4 bases, with 13 bases left in between. The CDR3 sequence is CASRPSVPDTQYF. The CDR3 DNA follows: TGTGCCAGCCGTCCTAGTGTCCCAGATACGCAGTATTTT.

J is TRBJ2-2 and V is TRBV5-1; D is uncertain. This CDR3 spans 15 amino acids. Per the germline V gene, CDR1 is SGHRS and CDR2 is YFSETQ. The germline V and J ends were trimmed by 6 bases and 0 bases, with 12 bases remaining between them. As DNA, the CDR3 is TGCGCCAGCAATGAAGGAAACGCGAACACCGGGGAGCTGTTTTTT. Translation: CASNEGNANTGELFF.

The chain links TRBV3-1 (or the pseudogene TRBV3-2) to TRBJ1-3, with 8 bases matching TRBD1. CDR1 is LGHDT and CDR2 is YNNKEL in the germline V gene (reference sequence). V shed 4 bases, J shed 3 bases, and the junction held 2 bases outside the gene matches. The CDR3 contains 14 residues. The CDR3 is CASSPGTGGNTIYF. In nucleotides, the CDR3 is TGTGCCAGCAGCCCCGGGACAGGTGGAAACACCATATATTTT.

This chain links TRBV6-5 with TRBJ1-5, with D perhaps TRBD1 (6 bases). The germline V gene has CDR1 MNHEY and CDR2 SVGAGI. Trimming took 9 bases from V and 4 from J, leaving 13 bases between them. The CDR3 loop spans 13 amino acids. The CDR3 DNA reads TGTGCCAGTTACGAGGGGGGGAATCAGCCCCAGCATTTT. Translating it yields CASYEGGNQPQHF.

The J gene is TRBJ2-3, the V gene TRBV5-4, with 7 bases identical to TRBD2. This CDR3 is built from 16 residues. V shed 4 bases and J 0 bases; nucleotides not matched to a gene: 8. Germline V gene data show CDR1 as SGHNT and CDR2 as YYREEE (reference sequence). In DNA form, the CDR3 reads TGTGCCAGCAGCCGACCTGGGGGGGGAAGCACAGATACGCAGTATTTT. Protein sequence: CASSRPGGGSTDTQYF.

The genes are TRBV19 and TRBJ1-5; TRBD1 might be the D (5 bases). The germline V and J ends were trimmed by 4 bases and 4 bases, with 23 bases remaining between them. CDR1 and CDR2 from the germline V gene are LNHDA and SQIVND (reference sequence). This CDR3 has 18 amino acids. CDR3 residues: CASSSGSLLGVTNQPQHF. The CDR3, as DNA: TGTGCCAGTAGTAGTGGATCGCTTTTAGGGGTTACAAATCAGCCCCAGCATTTT.

The V and J genes are TRBV6-5 and TRBJ1-4, with TRBD1 matching 8 bases. With V trimmed by 6 bases and J by 6 bases, 3 bases remained unmatched. CDR1 and CDR2 from the germline V gene are MNHEY and SVGAGI. The CDR3 is 13 residues long. CDR3 DNA sequence: TGTGCCAGCAGCGACAGGGGTGATGAAAAACTGTTTTTT. It encodes CASSDRGDEKLFF.

This chain connects TRBV3-1 (or the pseudogene TRBV3-2) to TRBJ1-1; unclear D gene. The CDR3 spans 13 residues. The germline V gene encodes CDR1 LGHDT and CDR2 YNNKEL (reference sequence). Trimming pared 6 bases from V and 7 bases from J, leaving 15 bases between. The CDR3 bases are TGTGCCAGCAGTCTAAACACGGGTGGTGAAGCTTTCTTT. This sequence encodes CASSLNTGGEAFF.

This clone was recorded once. CDR3 coding DNA: TGTGCCAGCAGCTTAGAGGGGACGTACGAGCAGTACTTC. Its translation is CASSLEGTYEQYF. The V gene is TRBV11-2, the J gene TRBJ2-7; D is possibly TRBD1 or TRBD2 (5 bases each). This CDR3 region has 13 residues. Germline V gene lookup returns CDR1 SGHAT and CDR2 FQNNGV. The V end lost 0 bases, the J end lost 4 bases, and 7 bases lay between the germline ends.

V and J are TRBV19 and TRBJ1-4; 8 positions match TRBD1. The junction had 22 bases not matched to a gene; V was cut back by 6 bases and J by 7 bases. Germline CDR1 LNHDA, CDR2 SQIVND (reference sequence). CDR3 size: 19 residues. CDR3 bases: TGTGCCAGTAGAGGAGGACAGGGTCAAAGGGTGCTTGATGGTGAAAAACTGTTTTTT. It is translated as CASRGGQGQRVLDGEKLFF.

This clone was seen a few times. V usage is TRBV5-6 and J usage is TRBJ2-6, with D tentatively TRBD2 (6 bases). The length of the CDR3 is 19 residues. V lost 0 bases and J 5 bases, leaving 21 bases between the germline ends. Germline loops: CDR1 SGHDT, CDR2 YYEEEE. CDR3 residues: CASSLAVEGRGSRANVLTF. CDR3 DNA: TGTGCCAGCAGCTTGGCCGTGGAGGGCCGAGGGTCTCGGGCCAACGTCCTGACTTTC.

The DNA for the CDR3 is TGCGCCAGCAGCTTGGGGACAGGCTCACAAGAGACCCAGTACTTC. As protein: CASSLGTGSQETQYF. This sequence joins TRBV5-1 and TRBJ2-5, with 7 bases identical to TRBD1. Germline CDR1 is SGHRS and CDR2 is YFSETQ. V gave up 0 bases and J gave up 2 bases; unmatched junction bases: 4. The CDR3 loop spans 15 amino acids.

The chain couples TRBV10-3 to TRBJ1-6; TRBD1 matches at 9 bases. The CDR3 runs 13 residues. The germline CDR1 and CDR2 sequences are ENHRY and SYGVKD. Unmatched junction bases numbered 6, after V lost 10 bases and J lost 8 bases. CDR3 DNA sequence: TGTGCCACAGAGGGGGACAGGGATTCACCCCTCCACTTT. It yields the protein CATEGDRDSPLHF.

CDR3 in amino acids: CASSRLETGANVLTF. The CDR3 DNA reads as TGTGCCAGTAGTAGGCTGGAGACAGGGGCCAACGTCCTGACTTTC. The V call is TRBV19, the J call TRBJ2-6; unclear D gene. The CDR3 totals 15 residues. Between the trimmed V and J ends, which lost 4 bases and 4 bases, there was a span of 11 bases. Germline V gene lookup returns CDR1 LNHDA and CDR2 SQIVND (reference sequence).

V is TRBV11-2 and J is TRBJ2-2; D is ambiguous. The CDR3 totals 14 residues. V was shortened by 6 bases and J by 3 bases, with 11 bases between the two germline ends. The V gene's germline CDR1 is SGHAT and CDR2 FQNNGV. DNA for the CDR3: TGTGCCAGCAGGAGGAGTGCGGACACCGGGGAGCTGTTTTTT. It translates to CASRRSADTGELFF.

The chain is built from TRBV18 and TRBJ2-1, with TRBD1 matching over 12 bases. Germline V gives CDR1 KGHSH, CDR2 LQKENI. V was clipped by 0 bases and J by 10 bases; unmatched bases: 13. The CDR3 covers 18 residues. The CDR3 reads CASSPPGQGASGVGEQFF. In DNA form, the CDR3 reads TGTGCCAGCTCACCACCGGGACAGGGGGCTAGCGGCGTTGGGGAGCAGTTCTTC.

This clone has more than one count but fewer than ten. The V gene is TRBV29-1, the J gene TRBJ2-1, with D possibly matching TRBD2 (6 bases). The germline V and J ends were trimmed by 4 bases and 5 bases, with 18 bases remaining between them. CDR1 is SQVTM and CDR2 is ANQGSEA in the germline V gene. This CDR3 spans 15 amino acids. CDR3 residues: CSVVLFGGRDNEQFF. The CDR3 nucleotides are TGCAGCGTTGTTCTCTTCGGGGGTAGGGACAATGAGCAGTTCTTC.